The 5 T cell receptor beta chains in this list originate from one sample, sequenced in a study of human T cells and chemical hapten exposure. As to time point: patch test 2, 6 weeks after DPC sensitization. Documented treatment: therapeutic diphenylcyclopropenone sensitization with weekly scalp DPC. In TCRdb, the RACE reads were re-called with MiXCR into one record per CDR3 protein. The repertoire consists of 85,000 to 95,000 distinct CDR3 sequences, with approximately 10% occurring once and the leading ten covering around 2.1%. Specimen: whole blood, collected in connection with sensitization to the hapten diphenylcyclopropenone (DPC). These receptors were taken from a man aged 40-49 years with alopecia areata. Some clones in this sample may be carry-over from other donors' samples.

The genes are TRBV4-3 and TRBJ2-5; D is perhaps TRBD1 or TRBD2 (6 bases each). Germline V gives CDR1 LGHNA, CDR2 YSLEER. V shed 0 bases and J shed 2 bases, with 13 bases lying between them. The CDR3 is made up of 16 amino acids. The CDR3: CASSQEFRGLQETQYF. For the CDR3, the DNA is TGCGCCAGCAGCCAAGAATTCCGGGGGCTGCAAGAGACCCAGTACTTC.

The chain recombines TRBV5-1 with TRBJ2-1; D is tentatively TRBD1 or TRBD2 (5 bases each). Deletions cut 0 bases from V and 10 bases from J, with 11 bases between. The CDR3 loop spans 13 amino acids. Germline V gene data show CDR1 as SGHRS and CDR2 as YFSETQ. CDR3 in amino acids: CASSLDNRDEQFF. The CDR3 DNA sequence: TGCGCCAGCAGCTTGGATAACCGGGACGAGCAGTTCTTC. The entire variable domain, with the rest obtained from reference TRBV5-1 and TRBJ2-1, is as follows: KAGVTQTPRYLIKTRGQQVTLSCSPISGHRSVSWYQQTPGQGLQFLFEYFSETQRNKGNFPGRFSGRQFSNSRSEMNVSTLELGDSALYLCASSLDNRDEQFFGPGTRLTVL.

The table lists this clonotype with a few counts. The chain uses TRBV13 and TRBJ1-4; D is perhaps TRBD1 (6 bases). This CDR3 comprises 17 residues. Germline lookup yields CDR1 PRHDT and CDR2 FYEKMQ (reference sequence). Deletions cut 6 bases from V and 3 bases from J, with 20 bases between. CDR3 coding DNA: TGTGCCAGCAGTCCCGGAAGAAAACAGGGACCTAATGAAAAACTGTTTTTT. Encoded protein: CASSPGRKQGPNEKLFF.

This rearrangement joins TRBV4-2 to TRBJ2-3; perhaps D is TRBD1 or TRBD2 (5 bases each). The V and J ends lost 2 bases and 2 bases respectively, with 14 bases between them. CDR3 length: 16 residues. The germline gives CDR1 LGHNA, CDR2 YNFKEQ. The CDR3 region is CASSQNTGRYTDTQYF. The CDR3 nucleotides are TGTGCCAGCAGCCAAAACACGGGGCGGTACACAGATACGCAGTATTTT.

The CDR3 protein is CATSDRSGGDTQYF. Written as DNA, the CDR3 is TGTGCCACCAGTGATCGGTCCGGCGGGGATACGCAGTATTTT. The V and J genes are TRBV24-1 and TRBJ2-3; D may be TRBD2 (5 bases). CDR1 and CDR2 from the germline V gene are KGHDR and SFDVKD. V was shortened by 3 bases and J by 6 bases, with 12 bases between the two germline ends. There are 14 residues in the CDR3.